The sequence of this T cell receptor beta chain was determined in a study of blood T cell repertoires in COVID-19. Study at large: T cells, B-cell-depleted T cells, or PBMCs supplied cDNA or gDNA.

Original methodology: Researchers report that nucleated cell counts were estimated from reference gene primer amplification. TCRdb's table, derived via immunoSEQ multiplex PCR, lists solely in-frame clones and lacks some. That table gives V, J and clone size, and the DNA gave D and trimming. The sample lists almost 250,000 clones, 70% to 90% occurring once. Adults between roughly 18 and 95 years of age took part from about 24 US areas. Cohorts were determined from participant-reported clinical history. This CDR3 comprises 15 residues. CDR1 SGHNT and CDR2 YYREEE come from the germline V gene (reference sequence). The trim removed 4 bases at V and 6 bases at J, leaving 10 bases unmatched.

What was sequenced was PBMCs or T cells enriched from blood (not recorded which). This clonotype was sampled from a woman aged 50 to 60 with acute COVID-19. The rearrangement joins TRBV5-4 to TRBJ2-1; 7 positions agree with TRBD1. CDR3 DNA sequence: TGTGCCAGCAGCCGAGGGGGCGAATTAATCAATGAGCAGTTCTTC. Amino acids: CASSRGGELINEQFF. The full variable domain, in which reference TRBV5-4 and TRBJ2-1 provide the parts outside the CDR3, is ETGVTQSPTHLIKTRGQQVTLRCSSQSGHNTVSWYQQALGQGPQFIFQYYREEENGRGNFPPRFSGLQFPNYSSELNVNALELDDSALYLCASSRGGELINEQFFGPGTRLTVL.